The present T cell receptor beta chain was sequenced within a study of cytomegalovirus exposure and HLA in healthy donors. The study ran its PCR with 60 Vbeta and 13 Jbeta primers. Data came from immunoSEQ multiplex PCR; TCRdb stores just in-frame clones and leaves some out. Of 85,000 to 100,000 clones listed, 70% to 90% are singletons. The CDR3 has 16 amino acids. This receptor was obtained from a man aged 18 to 29 in good health and CMV-seronegative. The sample consisted of PBMCs. J is TRBJ1-3 and V is TRBV21-1; TRBD1 is the table's D call, not checked against the DNA. TRBV21-1 is a recognized pseudogene. The CDR3 here is CASSNWDRVSGNTIYF. CDR3 sequence (DNA): TGTGCCAGCAGCAACTGGGACAGGGTATCTGGAAACACCATATATTTT.